This is a list of T cell receptor beta chains from one sample in a study of T cells in Graves' hyperthyroidism and ophthalmopathy. TCRdb re-called the multiplex PCR reads with MiXCR, one entry per CDR3 protein. Here the sample spans about 500,000 distinct CDR3 sequences, over 45% being singletons. Sequencing input: peripheral blood or thyroid tissue (not recorded which). Receptors originate from an adult woman with Graves' disease, either hyperthyroidism or ophthalmopathy (not recorded which). The CDR3 runs from the conserved cysteine through the conserved F or W. Clone size is shown for a subset of rows, as once, few, many or a class of expanded clone.

J gene,V gene,clone size,CDR3 protein
TRBJ2-7,TRBV29-1,-,CSVELGGAGEQYF
TRBJ1-2,TRBV5-1,many,CASSSTLMGYGYTF
TRBJ2-7,TRBV20-1,-,CSAKGVPVGAYEQYF
TRBJ1-5,TRBV6-2/TRBV6-3,-,CASSYSIWVTGMRQPQHF
TRBJ2-7,TRBV5-1,-,CASSLGEEQYF
TRBJ1-1,TRBV29-1,many,CSVQRTAENTEAFF
TRBJ2-7,TRBV10-3,once,CAIKARSSYEQYF
TRBJ2-2,TRBV11-1,few,CASSSLRTSRNTGELFF
TRBJ1-4,TRBV11-2,many,CASSLGGTTNEKLFF
TRBJ2-5,TRBV28,-,CASKLEAYQETQYF
TRBJ1-5,TRBV20-1,-,CSAYTRDRADQPQHF
TRBJ2-2,TRBV5-1,many,CASSSGTRGTGELFF
TRBJ1-6,TRBV7-3,-,CASSSAGPASPLHF
TRBJ2-3,TRBV2,-,CASKTDTQYF
TRBJ1-4,TRBV29-1,many,CSVAGRAEKLFF
TRBJ2-5,TRBV7-9,many,CASSWTNNQETQYF
TRBJ2-7,TRBV2,-,CASRGTGAQYF
TRBJ1-1,TRBV9,few,CASSRPEQMNTEAFF
TRBJ1-5,TRBV10-3,once,CAISAQVGNQPQHF
TRBJ2-5,TRBV11-2,-,CASSLGRLGTETQYF
TRBJ1-5,TRBV12-3/TRBV12-4,-,CASSLWWPLRGQPQHF
TRBJ2-5,TRBV12-3/TRBV12-4,many,CASSPGAETQYF
TRBJ2-5,TRBV20-1,-,CSARTPGAQYF
TRBJ1-5,TRBV2,-,CASSEVTGNQPQHF
TRBJ1-5,TRBV20-1,-,CSAKSTGGAGQPQHF
TRBJ2-5,TRBV7-9,many,CASSERDRGPSGTQYF
TRBJ1-5,TRBV7-6,-,CASSPLGGRGQETQHF
TRBJ2-5,TRBV20-1,-,CSARGTSEQEIQYF
TRBJ1-2,TRBV20-1,-,CSARDWTPGPHGYTF